Listed below are T cell receptor beta chains from one sample, sequenced in a study of radiation and T cells in renal cell carcinoma. The assay was immunoSEQ multiplex PCR, and TCRdb's table has in-frame clones only and misses some. The sample includes 120,000 or so clones, 75% to 90% of them seen just once. The sample here was blood, taken from a patient whose treatment included radiotherapy and nephrectomy. Every receptor here comes from a woman aged 60 to 75 with renal cell carcinoma. Each CDR3 is given with its conserved first and last residue. A D gene is named only where the DNA matches it firmly. Expanded clones get a size class; other rows say once, few or many, or leave the size out.

V gene	J gene	clone size	D gene	CDR3 DNA	CDR3 protein
TRBV4-3	TRBJ1-2	-	-	TGCGCCAGCAGCCAAGACGGGAAGGGCGGCTATGGCTACACCTTC	CASSQDGKGGYGYTF
TRBV10-3	TRBJ1-2	few	-	TGTGCCATCAGCCTCCCTGACAGGCATAACTATGGCTACACCTTC	CAISLPDRHNYGYTF
TRBV5-5	TRBJ2-5	-	-	TGTGCCAGCAGCCCGGGACCTCAAGAGACCCAGTACTTC	CASSPGPQETQYF
TRBV6-6	TRBJ2-3	-	-	TGTGCCAGCAAATTACCGGGAAGGCAGTATTTT	CASKLPGRQYF
TRBV6-1	TRBJ2-7	-	-	TGTGCCAGCGGGACATATCCCCACGAGCAGTACTTC	CASGTYPHEQYF
TRBV20-1	TRBJ2-7	-	-	TGCAGTGCGGGGCTTCAGTACTTC	CSAGLQYF
TRBV5-4	TRBJ2-6	-	-	TGTGCCAGCAGCTTGTATGAGGGGCCTGGGGCCAACGTCCTGACTTTC	CASSLYEGPGANVLTF
TRBV29-1	TRBJ2-7	-	-	TGCAGCGTTGAGGGGGTGCCCCCCTACGAGCAGTACTTC	CSVEGVPPYEQYF
TRBV19	TRBJ1-1	-	-	TGTGCCAGTAGTACCCGGGAAGGGAAGAACACTGAAGCTTTCTTT	CASSTREGKNTEAFF
TRBV5-4	TRBJ1-1	few	-	TGTGCCAGCAGCTTGGCCGTCACTCTGAACACTGAAGCTTTCTTT	CASSLAVTLNTEAFF
TRBV19	TRBJ2-7	once	TRBD1	TGTGCCAGTAGTCCTCAGGGACAGGGGGCCTACGAGCAGTACTTC	CASSPQGQGAYEQYF
TRBV5-3	TRBJ2-7	-	-	TGTGCCAGAAGCTTGGGTAGTGGCAGCGAGCAGTACTTC	CARSLGSGSEQYF
TRBV6-6	TRBJ1-5	-	TRBD1	TGTGCCAGCAGTTACTCGGGACAGGATAATCAGCCCCAGCATTTT	CASSYSGQDNQPQHF
TRBV7-9	TRBJ2-2	few	-	TGTGCCAGCAGCTTACGACGAAACACCGGGGAGCTGTTTTTT	CASSLRRNTGELFF
TRBV7-2	TRBJ1-2	-	TRBD1	TGTGCCAGCACCCTCCGGTCAGGGGGCGCGGGGAGTTCGCGTGATGGCTACACCTTC	CASTLRSGGAGSSRDGYTF
TRBV2	TRBJ1-5	-	TRBD1	TGTGCCAGCGGACGGGACAGCATCAATCAGCCCCAGCATTTT	CASGRDSINQPQHF
TRBV28	TRBJ2-2	once	TRBD1	TGTGCCAGCAGTTTTTTGCAGGGGGCGGACACCGGGGAGCTGTTTTTT	CASSFLQGADTGELFF
TRBV28	TRBJ1-5	-	-	TGTGCCAGCAATTCTCCAGAGGCTATAAGCAATCAGCCCCAGCATTTT	CASNSPEAISNQPQHF
TRBV29-1	TRBJ2-5	-	TRBD1	TGCAGCGCCAGGGGGCTTGGAGAGACCCAGTACTTC	CSARGLGETQYF
TRBV4-1	TRBJ2-2	few	-	TGCGCCAGCAGCCCCCGACTGAACACCGGGGAGCTGTTTTTT	CASSPRLNTGELFF
TRBV9	TRBJ1-2	-	-	TGTGCCAGCAGCGCCTCCTCTACAGGGAAAGGCGGCTACACCTTC	CASSASSTGKGGYTF
TRBV28	TRBJ2-7	once	-	TGTGCCAGCAGGGGACGTAGCTCCACCTACGAGCAGTACTTC	CASRGRSSTYEQYF
TRBV30	TRBJ1-2	-	TRBD1	TGTGCCTGGAGTGTAGTAGGGACAGGGGTTCGCTACACCTTC	CAWSVVGTGVRYTF
TRBV2	TRBJ1-1	few	TRBD1	TGTGCCACTACAGGGGGCGAGATGAACACTGAAGCTTTCTTT	CATTGGEMNTEAFF
TRBV7-8	TRBJ2-3	few	TRBD1	TGTGCCAGCAGCTTAGCCAGGGGGATGGGCACAGATACGCAGTATTTT	CASSLARGMGTDTQYF
TRBV7-2	TRBJ1-4	-	TRBD1	TGTGCCAGCAGCTTAGTAGGGGGCAGAGCGGGGAATGAAAAACTGTTTTTT	CASSLVGGRAGNEKLFF
TRBV9	TRBJ1-1	many	-	TGTGCCAGCAGCGTAGCGGGTTTGAACACTGAAGCTTTCTTT	CASSVAGLNTEAFF